This T cell receptor (beta chain) was sequenced during a study of blood T cell repertoires in COVID-19. Study as a whole: Samples representing acute and convalescent COVID-19 were sourced from the United States, Italy and Spain. The cDNA or gDNA used as material had been derived from T cells, B-cell-depleted T cells, or PBMCs.

The length of the CDR3 is 15 residues. Germline CDR1 and CDR2: SNHLY and FYNNEI. V lost 5 bases, J lost 4 bases, and 4 bases stayed unmatched. In Seattle, patients joined the study during active infection and were tracked longitudinally. Original analysis: Reference gene primer amplification gave nucleated cell count estimates. Here immunoSEQ multiplex PCR was the method, and the copy in TCRdb shows in-frame clones only, minus some. The D gene and trimming were derived from the DNA, and the V and J assignments and clone size from that table. The profile shows 150,000 to 200,000 clones, around 84% of them singletons.

This clonotype was sampled from a woman in her 70s with COVID-19, enrolled during active disease. V and J are TRBV2 and TRBJ2-2; 10 bases line up with TRBD1. The sample taken for sequencing was peripheral blood. CDR3 loop: CASSPDRGPTGELFF. In nucleotides, the CDR3 is TGTGCCAGCAGTCCAGACAGGGGGCCCACCGGGGAGCTGTTTTTT.